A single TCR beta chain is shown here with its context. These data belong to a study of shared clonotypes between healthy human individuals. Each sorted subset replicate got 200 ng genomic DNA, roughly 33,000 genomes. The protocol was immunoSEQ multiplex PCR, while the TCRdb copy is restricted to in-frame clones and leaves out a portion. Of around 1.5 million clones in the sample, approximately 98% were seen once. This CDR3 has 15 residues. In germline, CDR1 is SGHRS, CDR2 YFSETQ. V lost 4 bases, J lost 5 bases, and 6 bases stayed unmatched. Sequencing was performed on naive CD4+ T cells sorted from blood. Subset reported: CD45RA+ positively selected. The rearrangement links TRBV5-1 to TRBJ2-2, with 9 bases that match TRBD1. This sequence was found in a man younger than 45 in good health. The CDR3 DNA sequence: TGCGCCAGCAGCGTCCGGGACAGGGAGACCGGGGAGCTGTTTTTT. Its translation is CASSVRDRETGELFF.